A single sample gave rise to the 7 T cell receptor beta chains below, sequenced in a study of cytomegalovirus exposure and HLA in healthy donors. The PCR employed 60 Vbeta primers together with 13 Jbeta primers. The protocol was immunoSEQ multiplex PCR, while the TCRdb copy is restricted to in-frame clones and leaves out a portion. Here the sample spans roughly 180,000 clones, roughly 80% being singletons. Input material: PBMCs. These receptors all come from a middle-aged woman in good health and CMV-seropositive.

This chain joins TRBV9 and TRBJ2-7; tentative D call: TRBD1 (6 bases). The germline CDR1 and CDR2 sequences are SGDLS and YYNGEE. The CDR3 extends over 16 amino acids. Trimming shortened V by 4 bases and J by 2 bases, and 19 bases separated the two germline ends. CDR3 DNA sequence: TGTGCCAGCAGCTTCGGTCCAGAGACAGGAACCTACGAGCAGTACTTC. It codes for CASSFGPETGTYEQYF.

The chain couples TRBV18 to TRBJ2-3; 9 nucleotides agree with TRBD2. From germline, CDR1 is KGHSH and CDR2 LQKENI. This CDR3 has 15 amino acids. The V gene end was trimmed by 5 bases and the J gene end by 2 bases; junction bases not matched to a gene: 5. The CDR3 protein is CASSRGLADTDTQYF. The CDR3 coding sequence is TGTGCCAGCTCAAGGGGACTAGCAGACACAGATACGCAGTATTTT.

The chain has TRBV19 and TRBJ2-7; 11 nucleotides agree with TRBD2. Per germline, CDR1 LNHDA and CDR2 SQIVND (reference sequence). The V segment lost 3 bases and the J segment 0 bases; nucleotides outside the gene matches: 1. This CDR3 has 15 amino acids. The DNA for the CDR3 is TGTGCCAGTAGTATCCTAGCGGGAGGCTCCTACGAGCAGTACTTC. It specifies CASSILAGGSYEQYF. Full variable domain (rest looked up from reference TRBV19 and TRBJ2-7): DGGITQSPKYLFRKEGQNVTLSCEQNLNHDAMYWYRQDPGQGLRLIYYSQIVNDFQKGDIAEGYSVSREKKESFPLTVTSAQKNPTAFYLCASSILAGGSYEQYFGPGTRLTVT.

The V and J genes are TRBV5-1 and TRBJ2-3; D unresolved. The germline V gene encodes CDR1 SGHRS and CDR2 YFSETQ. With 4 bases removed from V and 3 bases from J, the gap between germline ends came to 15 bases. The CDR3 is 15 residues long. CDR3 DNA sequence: TGCGCCAGCAGCAATAGCTGGGTCGGGACAGATACGCAGTATTTT. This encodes CASSNSWVGTDTQYF.

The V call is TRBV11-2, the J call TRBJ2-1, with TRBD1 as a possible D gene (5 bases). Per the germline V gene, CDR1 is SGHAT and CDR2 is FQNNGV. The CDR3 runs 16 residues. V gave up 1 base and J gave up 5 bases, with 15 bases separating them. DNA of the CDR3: TGTGCCAGCAGCTTAGGATCGCCAGGGAAAAACAATGAGCAGTTCTTC. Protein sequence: CASSLGSPGKNNEQFF.

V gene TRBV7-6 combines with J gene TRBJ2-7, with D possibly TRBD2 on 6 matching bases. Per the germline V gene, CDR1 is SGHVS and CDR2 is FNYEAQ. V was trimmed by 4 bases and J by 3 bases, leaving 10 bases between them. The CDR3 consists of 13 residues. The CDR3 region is CASSSGGVYEQYF. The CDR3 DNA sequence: TGTGCCAGCAGCTCAGGAGGGGTCTACGAGCAGTACTTC.

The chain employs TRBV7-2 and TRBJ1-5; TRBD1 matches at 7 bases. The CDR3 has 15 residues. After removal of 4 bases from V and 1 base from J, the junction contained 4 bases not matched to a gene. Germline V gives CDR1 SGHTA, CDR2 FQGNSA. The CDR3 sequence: CASSSKQGSNQPQHF. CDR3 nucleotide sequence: TGTGCCAGCAGCTCCAAACAGGGGAGCAATCAGCCCCAGCATTTT.